This TCR beta chain is drawn from a study of shared clonotypes between healthy human individuals. The CDR3 length is 16 residues. Produced via immunoSEQ multiplex PCR; TCRdb's table is partial and in-frame only. Of 1,100,000 or so clones in the sample, 78% are singletons; the top ten hold under 0.65%. Sequencing used memory CD4+ T cells from PBMCs. Subset here: CD45RA-negative fraction. The chain employs TRBV21-1 and TRBJ1-1. TRBV21-1 is annotated as a pseudogene. This TCR came from a man aged 18 to 35 in good health. Some clones in this sample may be carry-over from other donors' samples. In DNA form, the CDR3 reads TGTGCCAGCAGCGAGATGCCACAAACATCGGGGACTGAAGCTTTCTTT. Translating gives CASSEMPQTSGTEAFF.